The next 21 T cell receptor beta chains were all read from a single sample in a study of blood T cell repertoires in COVID-19. TCRdb's copy holds only in-frame clones and misses some; the assay was immunoSEQ multiplex PCR. The sample has about 230,000 clones, approximately 90% seen once; the top ten hold around 15%. Sequencing was carried out using PBMCs or T cells enriched from blood (not recorded which). These TCRs come from a man younger than 35 who had recovered from COVID-19.

This chain links TRBV24-1 with TRBJ2-1; 15 bases map to TRBD2. The germline V gene encodes CDR1 KGHDR and CDR2 SFDVKD. CDR3 size: 18 residues. V lost 4 bases to trimming and J lost 5 bases; unmatched junction nucleotides: 8. The chain's CDR3 is CATSDRLGLAGGDNEQFF. In DNA, the CDR3 is TGTGCCACCAGTGACCGCCTAGGACTAGCGGGAGGGGACAATGAGCAGTTCTTC.

The chain has TRBV7-9 and TRBJ2-7; tentative D call: TRBD1 (5 bases). Per germline, CDR1 SEHNR and CDR2 FQNEAQ (reference sequence). V was clipped by 6 bases and J by 3 bases, with 9 bases between them. The CDR3 loop spans 12 amino acids. The CDR3 nucleotides are TGTGCCAGCAGGGACATCCGCTACGAGCAGTACTTC. Its translation: CASRDIRYEQYF.

The chain joins TRBV11-2 to TRBJ1-4; TRBD1 aligns across 9 bases. The CDR3 covers 14 residues. Germline loops: CDR1 SGHAT, CDR2 FQNNGV. V shed 5 bases and J 7 bases; nucleotides not matched to a gene: 5. CDR3 sequence (DNA): TGTGCCAGCAGCCCAGGACAGGGGAGTGAAAAACTGTTTTTT. Protein sequence: CASSPGQGSEKLFF.

V usage is TRBV5-1 and J usage is TRBJ2-7; D is undetermined. The CDR3 is 14 amino acids. The germline gives CDR1 SGHRS, CDR2 YFSETQ. Trimming took 3 bases from V and 3 from J, leaving 13 bases between them. Here the CDR3 DNA reads TGCGCCAGCAGCTCTCCCTCTAAGATCTACGAGCAGTACTTC. The encoded protein is CASSSPSKIYEQYF.

The chain is built from TRBV6-5 and TRBJ2-7; D is possibly TRBD2 (7 bases). The germline V gene encodes CDR1 MNHEY and CDR2 SVGAGI. This CDR3 spans 15 amino acids. Trimming cost V 5 bases and J 0 bases, with 14 bases left between them. CDR3 coding DNA: TGTGCCAGCAGTCTTCGGGGGGCCGCCTCCTACGAGCAGTACTTC. Protein sequence: CASSLRGAASYEQYF.

The rearrangement links TRBV3-1 (or the pseudogene TRBV3-2) to TRBJ2-5; no clear D gene. The V gene lost 3 bases and the J gene lost 1 base, with 9 bases spanning the gap. Germline values: CDR1 LGHDT, CDR2 YNNKEL (reference sequence). The CDR3 covers 14 residues. CDR3: CASSHRPVQETQYF. The CDR3 DNA reads TGTGCCAGCAGCCACCGCCCAGTCCAAGAGACCCAGTACTTC.

This rearrangement joins TRBV4-1 to TRBJ1-3; no definite D call. CDR3 length equals 14 residues. CDR1 and CDR2 (germline): MGHRA, YSYEKL. V was trimmed by 1 base and J by 0 bases, leaving 4 bases between them. In DNA, the CDR3 is TGCGCCAGCAGCCAAGGTAACTCTGGAAACACCATATATTTT. Its protein product is CASSQGNSGNTIYF.

V is TRBV12-5 and J is TRBJ1-1; tentative D call: TRBD1 (6 bases). The CDR3 totals 14 residues. V was pared by 7 bases and J by 2 bases, with 14 bases between. Germline lookup yields CDR1 LGHNT and CDR2 FRNRAP. The CDR3 is CASVLMDSNTEAFF. DNA for the CDR3: TGTGCTAGTGTCCTAATGGACAGTAACACTGAAGCTTTCTTT.

The chain couples TRBV7-9 to TRBJ1-1; a weak D match, TRBD1 (5 bases). V shed 2 bases and J shed 1 base, with 8 bases lying between them. This CDR3 has 14 amino acids. From germline, CDR1 is SEHNR and CDR2 FQNEAQ (reference sequence). The CDR3 protein is CASSLLGGNTEAFF. The CDR3 DNA is TGTGCCAGCAGCTTATTGGGGGGGAACACTGAAGCTTTCTTT.

There are many counts of this clone. The chain couples TRBV4-1 to TRBJ1-5; D possibly corresponds to TRBD1 (5 bases). With 3 bases removed from V and 5 bases from J, the gap between germline ends came to 17 bases. Germline V lookup: CDR1 MGHRA, CDR2 YSYEKL. The CDR3 sequence is 16 residues long. The CDR3 DNA follows: TGCGCCAGCAGCCAGGCCCCGGGTAGGGGTGATCAGCCCCAGCATTTT. This sequence encodes CASSQAPGRGDQPQHF.

V usage is TRBV7-9 and J usage is TRBJ1-6; 8 bases map to TRBD1. CDR1 and CDR2 (germline): SEHNR, FQNEAQ (reference sequence). The ends lost 2 bases at V and 10 bases at J; junction bases unmatched: 7. CDR3 length: 15 residues. The CDR3 protein is CASSLPTGAGSPLHF. The CDR3 nucleotides read TGTGCCAGCAGCTTACCGACAGGGGCAGGGTCACCCCTCCACTTT.

V gene TRBV4-1 combines with J gene TRBJ1-5, with D hard to call. CDR3 length: 16 residues. Germline V gene data show CDR1 as MGHRA and CDR2 as YSYEKL. V was shortened by 4 bases and J by 4 bases, with 17 bases between the two germline ends. The CDR3 loop reads CASSPYFGEGNQPQHF. CDR3 in DNA: TGCGCCAGCAGCCCCTATTTTGGGGAGGGAAATCAGCCCCAGCATTTT.

The V gene is TRBV4-2, the J gene TRBJ2-6; TRBD1 matches 9 bases. The CDR3 extends over 18 amino acids. Unmatched junction bases numbered 10, after V lost 4 bases and J lost 3 bases. The germline V gene has CDR1 LGHNA and CDR2 YNFKEQ. CDR3 loop: CASSPEDRGGGGANVLTF. The CDR3 nucleotides read TGTGCCAGCAGCCCCGAGGACAGGGGCGGAGGTGGGGCCAACGTCCTGACTTTC.

The chain joins TRBV3-1 (or the pseudogene TRBV3-2) to TRBJ2-7; 9 bases are shared with TRBD1. The V gene end was trimmed by 4 bases and the J gene end by 3 bases; junction bases not matched to a gene: 7. The CDR3 extends over 15 amino acids. Germline lookup yields CDR1 LGHDT and CDR2 YNNKEL (reference sequence). This chain's CDR3 is CASSLKPTGGYEQYF. The DNA of the CDR3 is TGTGCCAGCAGCCTTAAACCGACAGGGGGCTACGAGCAGTACTTC.

The J gene is TRBJ1-2, the V gene TRBV10-2; perhaps TRBD1 as D (6 bases). Per germline, CDR1 WSHSY and CDR2 SAAADI. The CDR3 is made up of 15 amino acids. The germline V and J ends were trimmed by 5 bases and 5 bases, with 18 bases remaining between them. The CDR3 loop reads CASSQIQGLGYGYTF. Here the CDR3 DNA reads TGCGCCAGCAGTCAAATACAGGGTTTAGGGTATGGCTACACCTTC.

The chain links TRBV12-3 or TRBV12-4 to TRBJ1-2, with D possibly matching TRBD1 (5 bases). This CDR3 contains 13 residues. Trimming took off 1 base at V and 7 bases at J, with 10 bases between the two ends. The DNA for the CDR3 is TGTGCCAGCAGTTTAGTACAGGAGCTTGGCTACACCTTC. Amino acid sequence: CASSLVQELGYTF.

The chain couples TRBV5-6 to TRBJ2-7, with a possible D match to TRBD2 (5 bases). Per germline, CDR1 SGHDT and CDR2 YYEEEE. V was clipped by 0 bases and J by 6 bases, with 10 bases between them. This CDR3 has 13 residues. CDR3 amino acids: CASSLGSGGEQYF. In nucleotides, the CDR3 is TGTGCCAGCAGCTTGGGCAGCGGAGGCGAGCAGTACTTC.

This rearrangement joins TRBV14 to TRBJ1-1; D is perhaps TRBD1 (6 bases). Trimming took off 1 base at V and 4 bases at J, with 10 bases between the two ends. The CDR3 is 14 residues long. The germline CDR1 and CDR2 sequences are SGHDN and FVKESK. CDR3 bases: TGTGCCAGCAGCCAAGTTTACAGGGCCACTGAAGCTTTCTTT. Its translation: CASSQVYRATEAFF.

The chain carries TRBV28 and TRBJ1-1, with D unclear. The CDR3 sequence is 14 residues long. Germline V gene data show CDR1 as MDHEN and CDR2 as SYDVKM. The germline V and J ends were trimmed by 5 bases and 10 bases, with 20 bases remaining between them. CDR3 amino acids: CASSPGLSTIRAFF. The CDR3 DNA reads TGTGCCAGCAGTCCTGGGCTCTCGACGATTCGAGCTTTCTTT.

The chain employs TRBV6-5 and TRBJ1-2; 9 bases line up with TRBD1. In germline, CDR1 is MNHEY, CDR2 SVGAGI. The CDR3 extends over 16 amino acids. The V and J ends lost 0 bases and 4 bases, in that order; junction bases with no gene match: 6. The CDR3 spells CASSYSGTGNGYGYTF. The CDR3 DNA is TGTGCCAGCAGTTACTCGGGGACAGGGAATGGCTATGGCTACACCTTC.

This chain connects TRBV3-1 (or the pseudogene TRBV3-2) to TRBJ2-3, with TRBD2 matching 8 bases. The germline V gene has CDR1 LGHDT and CDR2 YNNKEL (reference sequence). This CDR3 has 15 residues. The trim removed 6 bases at V and 1 base at J, leaving 6 bases unmatched. As DNA, the CDR3 is TGTGCCAGCAGGATAAGCGGGAGTGGCACAGATACGCAGTATTTT. Translated, it gives CASRISGSGTDTQYF.